This TCR beta chain derives from a study of regulatory T cells in long-lasting Graves disease. There are many counts of this clonotype. The time point denotes: newly diagnosed GD, antithyroid drugs for less than 3 months. From PBMCs, RNA was extracted and then used to make the TCR library. Arm-PCR of CDR3 regions and iRepertoire HTBI primers were used to build TCR beta libraries. In the source study's methods: About 60 TRBV and roughly 13 TRBJ segments were identified across samples. One entry per CDR3 protein results from TCRdb running MiXCR on the multiplex PCR reads. TCRdb assigned the V and J calls; the authors' analysis was not used. The sample records hundreds of thousands of distinct CDR3 sequences, more than 10% being singletons. The CDR3 totals 13 residues. CDR1 MDHEN and CDR2 SYDVKM come from the germline V gene. V lost 1 base and J 8 bases, leaving 11 bases between the germline ends. The same data also went into a second study, on T cells in Graves' hyperthyroidism and ophthalmopathy. That work contributes: TCR CDR3 regions were first amplified by RT-PCR with HTBI primers.

The rearrangement uses TRBV28 and TRBJ1-2; D gene unclear. Sequenced material: peripheral blood mononuclear cells (PBMCs), taken at new diagnosis, from a patient treated with antithyroid drugs. The receptor comes from a woman aged 25 to 39 with Graves disease. The CDR3 sequence: CASSLLVRGGYTF. The DNA of the CDR3 is TGTGCCAGCAGTTTATTAGTCCGCGGGGGCTACACCTTC.